Shown below are 12 T cell receptor beta chains from a single sample sequenced in a study of T cells in Graves' hyperthyroidism and ophthalmopathy. RNA transcripts yielded amplified TCR beta CDR3 regions. RT-PCR in the first round (using the HTBI primer set) targeted the TCR CDR3. TCRdb re-analysed the multiplex PCR reads in MiXCR, keeping a single row per CDR3 protein. The sample carries over 700,000 distinct CDR3 sequences, roughly 32% recorded once. The sequencing sample was made of blood. These receptors were taken from a woman in her 40s with Graves' hyperthyroidism.

This clonotype occurred many times. CDR3 amino acids: CASNPGTEAFF. CDR3 bases: TGTGCCAGCAACCCAGGGACTGAAGCTTTCTTT. V usage is TRBV7-2 and J usage is TRBJ1-1; possible D gene TRBD1, 5 bases. The CDR3 contains 11 residues. Trimming removed 7 bases at V and 5 bases at J, with 8 bases between. Germline assignment: CDR1 SGHTA and CDR2 FQGNSA.

As for this clonotype: A junction end diverges from the germline sequence, so it may reflect a read error. The chain uses TRBV5-6 and TRBJ2-7; 8 bases are shared with TRBD1. The CDR3 length is 13 residues. Per germline, CDR1 SGHDT and CDR2 YYEEEE. CDR3 bases: TGCGCCAGCAGGAGGACAGGGACCTACGAGCAGTACTTC. Its protein is CASRRTGTYEQYF.

The chain links TRBV5-4 to TRBJ1-2; 9 bases fit TRBD1. This CDR3 is 14 amino acids long. The J segment lost 8 bases and the V segment lost 1 base, leaving 6 bases of the junction unmatched. CDR1 is SGHNT and CDR2 is YYREEE in the germline V gene (reference sequence). CDR3 bases: TGTGCCAGCAGCTTGCAGACCGGGACAGGGGGCTACACCTTC. Protein product: CASSLQTGTGGYTF.

The gene calls are TRBV7-9 and TRBJ2-5, with 7 nucleotides matching TRBD1. V gave up 5 bases and J gave up 5 bases; unmatched junction bases: 8. Germline lookup yields CDR1 SEHNR and CDR2 FQNEAQ (reference sequence). The CDR3 contains 14 residues. As DNA, the CDR3 is TGTGCCAGCAGCCCAAGACAGGGAAGGGAGACCCAGTACTTC. Amino acids: CASSPRQGRETQYF.

Notes on this clonotype: The limits of the CDR3 on the DNA are not certain, so only TCRdb's listed CDR3 is given. The V call is TRBV7-3, the J call TRBJ2-2; the tabulated D call, TRBD1, remains unverified against the DNA. The CDR3 is made up of 24 amino acids, end residues included. CDR1 SGHTA and CDR2 FQGTGA come from the germline V gene. The CDR3 loop is CASSSQGTGANVLTFGAGTGELFF.

A word on this clonotype: At one end, the junction sequence differs from germline, possibly due to a read error. The genes are TRBV24-1 and TRBJ2-7, with 8 bases matching TRBD1. The CDR3 runs 13 residues. Germline CDR1 is KGHDR and CDR2 is SFDVKD. CDR3 sequence reads: CASSSPDRDEQYF. In nucleotides, the CDR3 is TGTGCCAGCAGTTCCCCGGACAGGGACGAGCAGTACTTC.

The table lists this clonotype with many counts. The genes are TRBV7-8 and TRBJ2-7; D may be TRBD2 (5 bases). There are 14 residues in the CDR3. V shed 2 bases and J shed 6 bases, with 14 bases lying between them. Germline V gene lookup returns CDR1 SGHVS and CDR2 FQNEAQ. In nucleotides, the CDR3 is TGTGCCAGCAGCTTAAATTTGGGAGCTCGCGAGCAGTACTTC. This encodes CASSLNLGAREQYF. The full variable domain, rest sourced from reference TRBV7-8 and TRBJ2-7, is GAGVSQSPRYKVAKRGQDVALRCDPISGHVSLFWYQQALGQGPEFLTYFQNEAQLDKSGLPSDRFFAERPEGSVSTLKIQRTQQEDSAVYLCASSLNLGAREQYFGPGTRLTVT.

This clonotype showed up many times. The CDR3 loop is CASTYLWGQPQHF. For the CDR3, the DNA is TGTGCCAGCACCTACTTGTGGGGGCAGCCCCAGCATTTT. The rearrangement uses TRBV6-5 and TRBJ1-5; a weak D match, TRBD1 (5 bases). CDR3 length: 13 amino acids. Germline V gene sequence: CDR1 MNHEY, CDR2 SVGAGI. The V and J ends lost 7 bases and 7 bases respectively, with 14 bases between them.

This clonotype was detected only a few times. The chain is built from TRBV7-9 and TRBJ1-1; no clear D gene. This CDR3 region has 12 residues. In germline, CDR1 is SEHNR, CDR2 FQNEAQ (reference sequence). With 5 bases removed from V and 7 bases from J, the gap between germline ends came to 11 bases. CDR3 protein: CASSQEDYEAFF. CDR3 bases: TGTGCCAGCAGCCAAGAGGATTATGAAGCTTTCTTT. The complete variable domain, with remaining parts taken from reference TRBV7-9 and TRBJ1-1, reads DTGVSQNPRHKITKRGQNVTFRCDPISEHNRLYWYRQTLGQGPEFLTYFQNEAQLEKSRLLSDRFSAERPKGSFSTLEIQRTEQGDSAMYLCASSQEDYEAFFGQGTRLTVV.

This clonotype was detected only a few times. For the CDR3, the DNA is TGTGCCAGCAGCCCCCCCCGCGGGGCCACTGAAGCTTTCTTT. It translates to CASSPPRGATEAFF. J is TRBJ1-1 and V is TRBV28, with D perhaps matching TRBD1 (5 bases). CDR1 and CDR2 (germline): MDHEN, SYDVKM. The CDR3 is 14 amino acids. Trimming cost V 6 bases and J 4 bases, with 15 bases left between them.

This clonotype was seen ten or more times. DNA of the CDR3: TGCAGTGCTACCACAGATTCTAACTATGGCTACACCTTC. Amino acids: CSATTDSNYGYTF. This chain uses TRBV20-1 with TRBJ1-2; the D is unclear. This CDR3 is 13 amino acids long. CDR1 DFQATT and CDR2 SNEGSKA come from the germline V gene (reference sequence). Trimming pared 4 bases from V and 0 bases from J, leaving 9 bases between.

The table lists this clonotype with many counts. This CDR3 reads CASSESTGYEQYF. The CDR3 DNA reads as TGCGCCAGCAGTGAGTCTACCGGCTACGAGCAGTACTTC. This chain connects TRBV10-2 to TRBJ2-7; unclear D gene. There are 13 residues in the CDR3. The germline V gene encodes CDR1 WSHSY and CDR2 SAAADI. Deletions cut 0 bases from V and 3 bases from J, with 6 bases between.